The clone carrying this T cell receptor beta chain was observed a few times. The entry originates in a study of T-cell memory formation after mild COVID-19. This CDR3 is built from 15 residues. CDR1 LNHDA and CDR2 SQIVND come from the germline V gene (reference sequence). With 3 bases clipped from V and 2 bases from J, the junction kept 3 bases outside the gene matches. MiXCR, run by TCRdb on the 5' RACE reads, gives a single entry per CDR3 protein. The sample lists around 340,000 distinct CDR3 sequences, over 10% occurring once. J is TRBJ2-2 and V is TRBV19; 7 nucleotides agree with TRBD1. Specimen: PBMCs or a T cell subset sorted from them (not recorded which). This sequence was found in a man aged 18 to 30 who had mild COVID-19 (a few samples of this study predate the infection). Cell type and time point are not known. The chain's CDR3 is CASSMSGGNTGELFF. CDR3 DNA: TGTGCCAGTAGTATGTCAGGGGGAAACACCGGGGAGCTGTTTTTT.